The 32 T cell receptor beta chains in this list originate from one sample, sequenced in a study of post-analysis software for immune sequencing data. Study observations and caveats: Patients had higher frequencies than controls of five TRBV segments, including TRBV5-6, TRBV5-1 and TRBV20-1.

Unique molecular identifiers were present in the TCR beta cDNA libraries. TCRdb fed the PCR reads into MiXCR, producing one record per CDR3 protein. The sample lists about half a million distinct CDR3 sequences, roughly 34% occurring once. These TCRs' antigens remain unknown. The sequencing input was blood. Receptors were obtained from a girl aged 2-17 years with multiple sclerosis.

The chain recombines TRBV20-1 with TRBJ1-2, with D hard to call. The CDR3 length is 15 residues. Between the trimmed V and J ends, which lost 6 bases and 2 bases, there was a span of 19 bases. CDR1 is DFQATT and CDR2 is SNEGSKA in the germline V gene (reference sequence). Here the CDR3 reads CSADEFPEVNYGYTF. For the CDR3, the DNA is TGCAGTGCCGATGAATTTCCCGAGGTGAACTATGGCTACACCTTC.

The gene calls are TRBV7-2 and TRBJ2-7; D may be TRBD1 (6 bases). The CDR3 loop spans 15 amino acids. The germline gives CDR1 SGHTA, CDR2 FQGNSA. The V end was cut by 1 base, the J end by 5 bases, with 15 bases between. As DNA, the CDR3 is TGTGCCAGCAGCTTAGGGGGCAGGGGTATCGACGAGCAGTACTTC. As protein: CASSLGGRGIDEQYF.

In its sample, this clonotype was seen once. This chain links TRBV7-2 with TRBJ1-2, with D maybe TRBD1 (5 bases). The CDR3 length is 16 residues. Deletions cut 1 base from V and 3 bases from J, with 15 bases between. Looked up from germline, CDR1 is SGHTA and CDR2 is FQGNSA. CDR3 bases: TGTGCCAGCAGCTTAGTCCCCGACGGGACTTACTATGGCTACACCTTC. Encoded protein: CASSLVPDGTYYGYTF.

This clonotype turned up a few times. A much larger clone lies a single base off, so this may be a read error. The chain carries TRBV3-1 and TRBJ2-7; D ambiguous. Trimming left V 4 bases short and J 3 bases short, with 7 bases between. Looked up from germline, CDR1 is LGHDT and CDR2 is YNNKEL (reference sequence). The CDR3 spans 12 residues. The CDR3 DNA follows: TGTGCCAGCAGCCCGGACGGCTACGAGCAGTACTTC. Protein product: CASSPDGYEQYF.

This sequence joins TRBV28 and TRBJ2-3; D is tentatively TRBD1 or TRBD2 (5 bases each). This CDR3 comprises 15 residues. Germline-derived CDR1 and CDR2 are MDHEN and SYDVKM. Trimming shortened V by 6 bases and J by 6 bases, and 19 bases separated the two germline ends. Written as DNA, the CDR3 is TGTGCCAGCAGCCGATACCTGGGGGATGAGGATACGCAGTATTTT. Protein sequence: CASSRYLGDEDTQYF.

This clonotype was picked up many times. The rearrangement uses TRBV5-6 and TRBJ2-7; TRBD2 matches 8 bases. The CDR3 totals 16 residues. V lost 6 bases and J lost 3; bases outside the gene matches: 14. Germline V lookup: CDR1 SGHDT, CDR2 YYEEEE. The CDR3 protein is CASTPGGSMLIYEQYF. The CDR3 nucleotides read TGTGCCAGCACCCCGGGAGGGTCCATGCTCATCTACGAGCAGTACTTC.

The rearrangement uses TRBV5-1 and TRBJ2-2; D unclear. Per the germline V gene, CDR1 is SGHRS and CDR2 is YFSETQ. The CDR3 is 15 residues long. V was pared by 0 bases and J by 3 bases, with 9 bases between. CDR3 DNA: TGCGCCAGCAGCTTGGGGGCGCCGGACACCGGGGAGCTGTTTTTT. It encodes CASSLGAPDTGELFF.

The rearrangement joins TRBV21-1 to TRBJ2-3. TRBV21-1 is reported as a pseudogene. The CDR3 length is 13 residues. The CDR3 loop is CASSKVSARTQYF. CDR3 bases: TGTGCCAGCAGCAAAGTATCTGCTAGAACGCAGTATTTT.

V usage is TRBV7-2 and J usage is TRBJ2-5, with TRBD2 matching over 11 bases. With 5 bases clipped from V and 11 bases from J, the junction kept 13 bases outside the gene matches. The germline V gene has CDR1 SGHTA and CDR2 FQGNSA. This CDR3 comprises 15 residues. The CDR3 nucleotides are TGTGCCAGCAGCCAACTAGCGGGGGTCTTAAATGAGCAGTACTTC. Protein: CASSQLAGVLNEQYF.

The gene calls are TRBV28 and TRBJ1-1; no reliable D call. The V end was cut by 8 bases, the J end by 0 bases, with 16 bases between. Germline V gene data show CDR1 as MDHEN and CDR2 as SYDVKM. CDR3 length: 15 amino acids. CDR3: CASGMYGPVNTEAFF. The CDR3, as DNA: TGTGCCAGCGGAATGTACGGGCCGGTGAACACTGAAGCTTTCTTT.

This sequence joins TRBV6-5 and TRBJ1-6; D gene ambiguous. Deletions cut 0 bases from V and 0 bases from J, with 9 bases between. Germline V lookup: CDR1 MNHEY, CDR2 SVGAGI. CDR3 length equals 17 residues. The CDR3 protein is CASSYSTGGSYNSPLHF. CDR3 DNA sequence: TGTGCCAGCAGTTACTCGACGGGAGGCTCCTATAATTCACCCCTCCACTTT.

The rearrangement uses TRBV18 and TRBJ2-6, with TRBD1 as a possible D gene (6 bases). Germline V gene lookup returns CDR1 KGHSH and CDR2 LQKENI. V gave up 6 bases and J gave up 4 bases, with 19 bases separating them. CDR3 length: 17 residues. The CDR3 region is CASSIKTGFSGANVLTF. The CDR3 coding sequence is TGTGCCAGCTCGATCAAAACAGGGTTTTCGGGGGCCAACGTCCTGACTTTC.

The chain uses TRBV6-4 and TRBJ2-7; no firm D call. This CDR3 has 12 residues. From germline, CDR1 is MRHNA and CDR2 SNTAGT. Trimming removed 0 bases at V and 6 bases at J, with 6 bases between. CDR3 DNA sequence: TGTGCCAGCAGTGACTCTTTAATCGAGCAGTACTTC. Translating gives CASSDSLIEQYF.

The chain carries TRBV4-1 and TRBJ1-1; possibly TRBD1 for D (5 bases). The V end lost 5 bases, the J end lost 1 base, and 11 bases lay between the germline ends. CDR3 length: 14 amino acids. Germline loops: CDR1 MGHRA, CDR2 YSYEKL. CDR3 residues: CASSITGPNTEAFF. DNA for the CDR3: TGCGCCAGCAGCATCACGGGACCGAACACTGAAGCTTTCTTT.

This clonotype turned up a few times. An end of the junction differs from the germline gene, which may be a read error. The V gene is TRBV11-1, the J gene TRBJ2-1; weak D call: TRBD2 (5 bases). The length of the CDR3 is 15 residues. Germline CDR1 reads SGHAT; CDR2 reads FQDESV (reference sequence). CDR3 DNA: TGTACCAGCAGCCCCCGCTCGAGGGAAGACAATGAGCAGTTCTTC. Its protein is CTSSPRSREDNEQFF.

This clonotype was observed a few times. The rearrangement uses TRBV4-1 and TRBJ2-7, with D hard to call. The V end lost 2 bases, the J end lost 0 bases, and 8 bases lay between the germline ends. CDR3 length: 14 amino acids. Germline assignment: CDR1 MGHRA and CDR2 YSYEKL. CDR3 in amino acids: CASSQMVPSYEQYF. DNA of the CDR3: TGCGCCAGCAGCCAAATGGTTCCCTCCTACGAGCAGTACTTC.

This clonotype turned up a few times. V is TRBV27 and J is TRBJ2-6, with D tentatively TRBD1 or TRBD2 (5 bases each). The germline gives CDR1 MNHEY, CDR2 SMNVEV (reference sequence). CDR3 size: 13 residues. Trimming removed 6 bases at V and 9 bases at J, with 12 bases between. Here the CDR3 reads CASRGRWGNVLTF. The CDR3, as DNA: TGTGCCAGCAGGGGACGTTGGGGCAACGTCCTGACTTTC.

This clonotype has only a few counts. V usage is TRBV20-1 and J usage is TRBJ2-3; 8 bases line up with TRBD2. This CDR3 contains 15 residues. Per germline, CDR1 DFQATT and CDR2 SNEGSKA (reference sequence). Germline trimming cut 1 base from V and 0 bases from J; bases unmatched to any gene: 3. CDR3 sequence (DNA): TGCAGTGCTAGAGGGACTAGCCACAGCACAGATACGCAGTATTTT. Translating gives CSARGTSHSTDTQYF.

The V and J genes are TRBV7-9 and TRBJ1-6; D ambiguous. Germline lookup yields CDR1 SEHNR and CDR2 FQNEAQ (reference sequence). V was trimmed by 4 bases and J by 11 bases, leaving 12 bases between them. This CDR3 contains 13 residues. The CDR3 here is CASSSTTGAPLHF. In DNA form, the CDR3 reads TGTGCCAGCAGCTCGACAACCGGGGCACCCCTCCACTTT.

The chain joins TRBV7-9 to TRBJ1-4; no reliable D call. Germline CDR1 reads SEHNR; CDR2 reads FQNEAQ (reference sequence). The CDR3 contains 13 residues. Deletions cut 3 bases from V and 1 base from J, with 3 bases between. Written as DNA, the CDR3 is TGTGCCAGCAGCTTGGAAACTAATGAAAAACTGTTTTTT. This encodes CASSLETNEKLFF.

The chain is built from TRBV2 and TRBJ1-2; D gene ambiguous. The CDR3 runs 14 residues. The germline V gene encodes CDR1 SNHLY and CDR2 FYNNEI. The ends were cut back, 6 bases at V and 2 bases at J, with 13 bases in the middle. The chain's CDR3 is CASRTRRSNYGYTF. In nucleotides, the CDR3 is TGTGCCAGCAGAACCAGGAGATCGAACTATGGCTACACCTTC.

The table lists this clonotype with a few counts. The chain joins TRBV20-1 to TRBJ2-7, with D perhaps being TRBD1 or TRBD2 (6 bases each). Germline V gives CDR1 DFQATT, CDR2 SNEGSKA (reference sequence). This CDR3 region has 12 residues. The CDR3 protein is CTAGQGSYEQYF. CDR3 coding DNA: TGCACCGCGGGGCAGGGGTCCTACGAGCAGTACTTC.

This clonotype was seen a handful of times. CDR3 coding DNA: TGCGCCAGCAGTCTGTCTAGGGGTCTAAGGTATGGCTACACCTTC. Amino acids: CASSLSRGLRYGYTF. The J gene is TRBJ1-2, the V gene TRBV5-1, with D possibly matching TRBD1 (5 bases). The CDR3 extends over 15 amino acids. CDR1 SGHRS and CDR2 YFSETQ come from the germline V gene. Trimming took 5 bases from V and 5 from J, leaving 19 bases between them.

The chain is built from TRBV3-1 and TRBJ1-6; maybe TRBD1 (5 bases). The ends were cut back, 0 bases at V and 0 bases at J, with 9 bases in the middle. Germline values: CDR1 LGHDT, CDR2 YNNKEL (reference sequence). The CDR3 is made up of 17 amino acids. The CDR3, as DNA: TGTGCCAGCAGCCAAGATCAAACAGGCTCCTATAATTCACCCCTCCACTTT. Its protein is CASSQDQTGSYNSPLHF.

The chain employs TRBV20-1 and TRBJ1-1, with 8 bases that match TRBD1. Unmatched junction bases numbered 2, after V lost 4 bases and J lost 4 bases. Germline CDR1 DFQATT, CDR2 SNEGSKA (reference sequence). This CDR3 region has 12 residues. The CDR3 loop is CSAKQGGTEAFF. The DNA of the CDR3 is TGCAGTGCTAAACAGGGGGGCACTGAAGCTTTCTTT.

The chain joins TRBV6-5 to TRBJ1-2; D is uncertain. CDR3 length: 18 amino acids. Trimming removed 4 bases at V and 1 base at J, with 22 bases between. The germline V gene encodes CDR1 MNHEY and CDR2 SVGAGI. The CDR3 protein is CASSSLIPSGRGNYGYTF. As DNA, the CDR3 is TGTGCCAGCAGTTCCCTCATCCCGAGTGGGAGAGGTAACTATGGCTACACCTTC.

Comment on this clonotype: This may be a read error: a much more frequent sequence differs by one nucleotide. The chain recombines TRBV5-1 with TRBJ2-3; D tentatively fits TRBD1 or TRBD2 (5 bases each). Trimming cost V 4 bases and J 5 bases, with 20 bases left between them. The CDR3 extends over 16 amino acids. Germline loops: CDR1 SGHRS, CDR2 YFSETQ. CDR3 loop: CASSPKTGRGGDTQYF. In DNA, the CDR3 is TGCGCCAGCAGCCCGAAAACGGGACGTGGGGGAGATACGCAGTATTTT.

The chain joins TRBV9 to TRBJ2-7; D gene unclear. CDR3 size: 14 residues. Trimming took off 0 bases at V and 1 base at J, with 8 bases between the two ends. Germline CDR1 and CDR2: SGDLS and YYNGEE. The CDR3, as DNA: TGTGCCAGCAGCGTAGAGGCAGTATCCTACGAGCAGTACTTC. It encodes CASSVEAVSYEQYF. Full variable domain (outside the CDR3, taken from reference TRBV9 and TRBJ2-7): DSGVTQTPKHLITATGQRVTLRCSPRSGDLSVYWYQQSLDQGLQFLIQYYNGEERAKGNILERFSAQQFPDLHSELNLSSLELGDSALYFCASSVEAVSYEQYFGPGTRLTVT.

This clonotype was observed once. The chain uses TRBV3-1 and TRBJ1-3; D not resolved. V lost 5 bases and J lost 6, with 11 bases in between. Germline-derived CDR1 and CDR2 are LGHDT and YNNKEL (reference sequence). The CDR3 runs 13 residues. The CDR3 sequence: CASSGGPENTIYF. In nucleotides, the CDR3 is TGTGCCAGCAGCGGCGGGCCGGAAAACACCATATATTTT.

The chain links TRBV3-1 to TRBJ2-7; D is possibly TRBD1 or TRBD2 (5 bases each). The V gene lost 4 bases and the J gene lost 1 base, with 20 bases spanning the gap. The CDR3 spans 17 residues. CDR1 and CDR2 (germline): LGHDT, YNNKEL (reference sequence). The CDR3 nucleotides read TGTGCCAGCAGCCCAAGAGGGCGCAGGGCTGGATCCTACGAGCAGTACTTC. Protein product: CASSPRGRRAGSYEQYF.

This chain uses TRBV20-1 with TRBJ1-1; D might be TRBD1 (5 bases). Trimming stripped 5 bases from V and 1 base from J, with 8 bases between. The CDR3 covers 12 residues. The germline gives CDR1 DFQATT, CDR2 SNEGSKA (reference sequence). The CDR3 spells CSASQGNTEAFF. The CDR3 coding sequence is TGCAGTGCTTCCCAGGGGAACACTGAAGCTTTCTTT.

The chain is built from TRBV29-1 and TRBJ1-2; no clear D gene. V lost 5 bases and J 7 bases, leaving 11 bases between the germline ends. The CDR3 runs 11 residues. Per the germline V gene, CDR1 is SQVTM and CDR2 is ANQGSEA. As DNA, the CDR3 is TGCAGCGTTATCGAAAATAGTGGCTACACCTTC. Translation gives CSVIENSGYTF.